This TCR beta chain emerged from a study of Ad26.COV2.S vaccination and SARS-CoV-2 variants (dated by TCRdb to the early 2020s). For context, the study as a whole: Sequencing of the TCRbeta repertoire served to evaluate the specificity and breadth of SARS-CoV-2-reactive T cell receptors following Ad26.COV2.S vaccination. The TCR-sequenced set comprised about 30 samples: some 20 Ad26.COV2.S vaccine recipients, 5 placebo recipients and 8 SARS-CoV-2 convalescent individuals. Points the paper makes about the study in general: Compared with placebo recipients, Ad26.COV2.S recipients showed higher spike-specific TCR breadth (P = 0.0014). After vaccination, substantial breadth of spike-specific CD8+ and CD4+ T cell responses was reported. Vaccine and placebo recipients had similar non-spike TCR breadth, a finding consistent with the vaccine containing only spike. It was noted by the authors that total T cell responses may have been underestimated by the TCR breadth and depth analyses.

In light of the paper, this sample's time point label describes: individuals recovered from natural SARS-CoV-2 infection. Taken from the germline V gene (reference sequence), the CDR1 and CDR2 loops are SEHNR and FQNEAQ. CDR3 length: 11 amino acids, cysteine to phenylalanine. Here the CDR3 DNA is all that survives: 33 bases in frame from base 1. Cut back by 2 bases and 7 bases, the V and J ends lie 6 bases apart. Comment on this clone: The antigen it recognizes is unknown. Nothing much larger sits one base from this clone, and base qualities are not available.

TCRbeta CDR3 regions were sequenced with the immunoSEQ Assay. After extraction, genomic DNA underwent amplification by bias-controlled multiplex PCR, followed by high-throughput sequencing. In the paper's pipeline: Collapsing and filtering of sequences were performed to quantify the absolute abundance of each unique TCRbeta CDR3 region. Usable DNA was measured by amplifying reference genes present in all nucleated cells, and TCRbeta template counts were normalized to that usable DNA to estimate T cell fraction. Repertoire TCRs were annotated as SARS-CoV-2-specific by exact matching of V gene, CDR3 amino acid sequence and J gene to a known reactive TCR set. The reference SARS-CoV-2 TCR set was obtained from MIRA and was filtered for enrichment in COVID-19-positive ImmuneCODE repertoires, whereby public or cross-reactive TCRs were removed. Drawing on the MIRA antigens, annotated TCRs were analysed further at the level of specific ORF or position within ORF. Breadth was defined as annotated unique rearrangements over total unique productive rearrangements; depth was the summed frequency of those rearrangements. Two-sided Wilcoxon rank-sum tests were used to compare TCR breadth between groups. The source is immuneACCESS, and TCRdb retained only in-frame sequences with V and J called. Part of the clones is not carried over; for the studies checked, unresolved V genes explain less than half of this, and the remainder is unexplained. That table supplies the V and J calls and clone size; D and trimming were determined from the DNA. A total of roughly 180,000 clones appear in this sample, around nine tenths of them only once. The top ten clonotypes cover 5.9% of the sample.

Sequences were derived from peripheral blood, sampled after recovery from COVID-19. This sequence was found in a human donor who had recovered from COVID-19. This receptor chain uses TRBV7-9 and TRBJ2-7; the D gene is not confidently resolved. DNA sequence: TGTGCCAGCAGCTTATCCCGGGAGCAGTACTTC. It specifies CASSLSREQYF. Beyond the CDR3, the reference TRBV7-9 and TRBJ2-7 genes provide the residues; the full variable domain reads: DTGVSQNPRHKITKRGQNVTFRCDPISEHNRLYWYRQTLGQGPEFLTYFQNEAQLEKSRLLSDRFSAERPKGSFSTLEIQRTEQGDSAMYLCASSLSREQYFGPGTRLTVT.